These 27 T cell receptor beta chains were all obtained from the same sample, sequenced in a study of T cell changes during pregnancy in multiple sclerosis. The protocol was immunoSEQ multiplex PCR, while the TCRdb copy is restricted to in-frame clones and leaves out a portion. The table includes approximately 53,000 clones, around nine tenths detected once. The material was CD4+ T cells from peripheral blood mononuclear cells, obtained before pregnancy. The origin of the receptors is a female donor with multiple sclerosis, enrolled in a pregnancy study.

The rearrangement links TRBV19 to TRBJ2-7; no firm D call. Germline V lookup: CDR1 LNHDA, CDR2 SQIVND (reference sequence). V was shortened by 3 bases and J by 0 bases, with 12 bases between the two germline ends. The CDR3 consists of 15 residues. The CDR3 is CASSIVGDGSYEQYF. CDR3 nucleotides: TGTGCCAGTAGTATTGTCGGAGACGGCTCCTACGAGCAGTACTTC.

The chain employs TRBV6-4 and TRBJ2-3, with 9 positions matching TRBD2. Germline CDR1 MRHNA, CDR2 SNTAGT. J was trimmed by 0 bases and V by 6 bases; bases with no gene match: 7. This CDR3 has 16 amino acids. CDR3 bases: TGTGCCAGCAGCATGACTAGCGGATCTAGCACAGATACGCAGTATTTT. Translating gives CASSMTSGSSTDTQYF.

The V gene is TRBV30, the J gene TRBJ2-5; TRBD2 agrees at 13 bases. CDR3 length equals 18 residues. Germline V gene sequence: CDR1 GTSNPN, CDR2 SVGIG (reference sequence). J was trimmed by 2 bases and V by 2 bases; bases with no gene match: 11. The CDR3 reads CAWSWVLAGGGGQETQYF. CDR3 nucleotide sequence: TGTGCCTGGAGTTGGGTACTAGCGGGAGGGGGGGGACAAGAGACCCAGTACTTC.

The chain links TRBV7-8 to TRBJ2-1; D is undetermined. Germline assignment: CDR1 SGHVS and CDR2 FQNEAQ. The V end was cut by 5 bases, the J end by 1 base, with 15 bases between. This CDR3 region has 16 residues. CDR3 nucleotides: TGTGCCAGCAGCGCGATAGTGGTGTCTTCCTACAATGAGCAGTTCTTC. It is translated as CASSAIVVSSYNEQFF. Full variable domain (outside the CDR3, taken from reference TRBV7-8 and TRBJ2-1): GAGVSQSPRYKVAKRGQDVALRCDPISGHVSLFWYQQALGQGPEFLTYFQNEAQLDKSGLPSDRFFAERPEGSVSTLKIQRTQQEDSAVYLCASSAIVVSSYNEQFFGPGTRLTVL.

In DNA, the CDR3 is TGTGCCACGCAACAGGGTGTGGGTGGCTACACCTTC. Protein: CATQQGVGGYTF. The rearrangement links TRBV19 to TRBJ1-2; a possible D gene is TRBD1 (6 bases). V was clipped by 10 bases and J by 7 bases, with 16 bases between them. The germline V gene encodes CDR1 LNHDA and CDR2 SQIVND (reference sequence). This CDR3 contains 12 residues.

This clone was observed a single time. The chain employs TRBV5-1 and TRBJ2-7; D may be TRBD2 (6 bases). Trimming removed 2 bases from V and 6 bases from J, with 9 bases in between. Germline V gene data show CDR1 as SGHRS and CDR2 as YFSETQ. This CDR3 region has 12 residues. This CDR3 reads CASSFSGGEQYF. CDR3 bases: TGCGCCAGCAGCTTCTCCGGGGGCGAGCAGTACTTC.

The genes are TRBV11-2 and TRBJ1-1; D is ambiguous. CDR1 and CDR2 from the germline V gene are SGHAT and FQNNGV. The CDR3 has 13 residues. With 5 bases removed from V and 12 bases from J, the gap between germline ends came to 19 bases. The CDR3, as DNA: TGTGCCAGCAGCCAGTACCGCTCACAGATAACTTTCTTT. This codes for CASSQYRSQITFF.

This clone was detected only a few times. The chain carries TRBV7-9 and TRBJ2-1; 13 bases fit TRBD2. In germline, CDR1 is SEHNR, CDR2 FQNEAQ (reference sequence). The CDR3 sequence is 16 residues long. The V and J ends lost 5 bases and 4 bases, in that order; junction bases with no gene match: 5. CDR3 region: CASSGLAGDLYNEQFF. The CDR3 nucleotides are TGTGCCAGCAGCGGACTAGCGGGAGACTTATACAATGAGCAGTTCTTC.

The V call is TRBV6-6, the J call TRBJ2-7; TRBD1 matches 8 bases. CDR3 length equals 16 residues. V was clipped by 2 bases and J by 5 bases; unmatched bases: 11. In germline, CDR1 is MNHNY, CDR2 SVGAGI (reference sequence). The chain's CDR3 is CASSYPTGTGRDEQYF. CDR3 nucleotide sequence: TGTGCCAGCAGTTACCCGACCGGGACAGGACGGGACGAGCAGTACTTC.

This chain uses TRBV5-1 with TRBJ1-1, with 8 positions matching TRBD1. The CDR3 consists of 15 residues. The germline V gene has CDR1 SGHRS and CDR2 YFSETQ. V lost 6 bases and J lost 3; bases outside the gene matches: 10. For the CDR3, the DNA is TGCGCCAGCAAGCTCCAGGGGGCGCGCGACACTGAAGCTTTCTTT. This translates into CASKLQGARDTEAFF.

This rearrangement joins TRBV5-1 to TRBJ1-2; 7 positions agree with TRBD1. CDR3 length: 12 residues. CDR1 is SGHRS and CDR2 is YFSETQ in the germline V gene. The CDR3 region is CASRTGAAGYTF. In nucleotides, the CDR3 is TGCGCTTCTAGAACAGGGGCTGCTGGCTACACCTTC. Supplemented by reference TRBV5-1 and TRBJ1-2, the full variable domain reads KAGVTQTPRYLIKTRGQQVTLSCSPISGHRSVSWYQQTPGQGLQFLFEYFSETQRNKGNFPGRFSGRQFSNSRSEMNVSTLELGDSALYLCASRTGAAGYTFGSGTRLTVV.

This chain joins TRBV4-2 and TRBJ2-2; D gene uncertain. The germline CDR1 and CDR2 sequences are LGHNA and YNFKEQ. The length of the CDR3 is 14 residues. Trimming left V 1 base short and J 1 base short, with 4 bases between. The CDR3 DNA follows: TGTGCCAGCAGCCAAGCGGGGAACACCGGGGAGCTGTTTTTT. This codes for CASSQAGNTGELFF.

The V call is TRBV6-5, the J call TRBJ2-7; D is perhaps TRBD1 (5 bases). Germline values: CDR1 MNHEY, CDR2 SVGAGI. V was trimmed by 7 bases and J by 2 bases, leaving 12 bases between them. The CDR3 extends over 13 amino acids. The CDR3 DNA reads TGTGCCAGCAAGGGGTTAGGACCCTACGAGCAGTACTTC. Translated, it gives CASKGLGPYEQYF.

The chain recombines TRBV6-1 with TRBJ1-1; a possible D gene is TRBD1 (5 bases). V gave up 4 bases and J gave up 0 bases, with 12 bases separating them. This CDR3 is built from 15 residues. CDR1 and CDR2 (germline): MNHNS, SASEGT. Here the CDR3 reads CASSGVLGVNTEAFF. For the CDR3, the DNA is TGTGCCAGCAGTGGGGTATTAGGGGTGAACACTGAAGCTTTCTTT.

The chain couples TRBV27 to TRBJ1-1, with 7 positions matching TRBD1. Germline V gives CDR1 MNHEY, CDR2 SMNVEV (reference sequence). V lost 5 bases to trimming and J lost 2 bases; unmatched junction nucleotides: 8. This CDR3 comprises 15 residues. As DNA, the CDR3 is TGTGCCAGCAGTGACAGGGTACCGCTTAACACTGAAGCTTTCTTT. As protein: CASSDRVPLNTEAFF.

The gene calls are TRBV5-1 and TRBJ1-1; D gene unclear. V lost 4 bases, J lost 2 bases, and 12 bases lay in between. Germline V gene sequence: CDR1 SGHRS, CDR2 YFSETQ. The CDR3 extends over 14 amino acids. The CDR3 DNA sequence: TGCGCCAGCAGCCTCGCACGAGTAAACACTGAAGCTTTCTTT. Translation: CASSLARVNTEAFF. Complete variable domain (other parts from reference TRBV5-1 and TRBJ1-1): KAGVTQTPRYLIKTRGQQVTLSCSPISGHRSVSWYQQTPGQGLQFLFEYFSETQRNKGNFPGRFSGRQFSNSRSEMNVSTLELGDSALYLCASSLARVNTEAFFGQGTRLTVV.

V is TRBV27 and J is TRBJ2-2, with 7 bases matching TRBD2. J lost 1 base, V lost 10 bases, and 6 bases had no gene match. This CDR3 spans 14 amino acids. Germline V gene data show CDR1 as MNHEY and CDR2 as SMNVEV (reference sequence). As DNA, the CDR3 is TGTGCCACCACCCGGACTAGGAACACCGGGGAGCTGTTTTTT. Protein product: CATTRTRNTGELFF.

J is TRBJ2-1 and V is TRBV5-1; 14 nucleotides align to TRBD2. The V gene end was trimmed by 0 bases and the J gene end by 6 bases; junction bases not matched to a gene: 2. The CDR3 extends over 16 amino acids. CDR1 is SGHRS, CDR2 YFSETQ, per germline. The CDR3 DNA follows: TGCGCCAGCAGCTTGGGGGGGACTAGCGGGAGCAATGAGCAGTTCTTC. The encoded protein is CASSLGGTSGSNEQFF.

The gene calls are TRBV11-3 and TRBJ2-3; possibly TRBD1 for D (5 bases). V was clipped by 5 bases and J by 0 bases, with 6 bases between them. CDR1 and CDR2 (germline): SGHNT, YENEEA. This CDR3 has 13 amino acids. The CDR3 nucleotides are TGTGCCAGCAGCCGACAGAGCACAGATACGCAGTATTTT. It specifies CASSRQSTDTQYF. Complete variable domain (other parts from reference TRBV11-3 and TRBJ2-3): EAGVVQSPRYKIIEKKQPVAFWCNPISGHNTLYWYLQNLGQGPELLIRYENEEAVDDSQLPKDRFSAERLKGVDSTLKIQPAELGDSAVYLCASSRQSTDTQYFGPGTRLTVL.

This chain joins TRBV19 and TRBJ1-3, with D perhaps TRBD1 (6 bases). The CDR3 covers 14 residues. Trimming pared 5 bases from V and 2 bases from J, leaving 10 bases between. In germline, CDR1 is LNHDA, CDR2 SQIVND (reference sequence). This CDR3 reads CASSAGEPGNTIYF. The DNA of the CDR3 is TGTGCCAGTAGTGCAGGGGAGCCTGGAAACACCATATATTTT.

This clone was counted once. The chain carries TRBV7-2 and TRBJ2-7, with 7 bases that match TRBD2. Germline V gene data show CDR1 as SGHTA and CDR2 as FQGNSA. V trimming: 5 bases; J trimming: 4 bases; junction bases outside the gene matches: 8. The CDR3 is 14 residues long. This CDR3 reads CASSVAPGGYEQYF. For the CDR3, the DNA is TGTGCCAGCAGCGTCGCGCCGGGAGGTTACGAGCAGTACTTC. Using reference TRBV7-2 and TRBJ2-7 for the parts outside the CDR3, the full variable domain is GAGVSQSPSNKVTEKGKDVELRCDPISGHTALYWYRQSLGQGLEFLIYFQGNSAPDKSGLPSDRFSAERTGGSVSTLTIQRTQQEDSAVYLCASSVAPGGYEQYFGPGTRLTVT.

This rearrangement joins TRBV29-1 to TRBJ2-1; 8 bases align to TRBD1. This CDR3 region has 14 residues. V lost 7 bases to trimming and J lost 3 bases; unmatched junction nucleotides: 8. Germline-derived CDR1 and CDR2 are SQVTM and ANQGSEA. The CDR3 DNA reads TGCAGCGGCACCTCGGACAGGGTCTACAATGAGCAGTTCTTC. Amino acid sequence: CSGTSDRVYNEQFF.

Comments on this clone: Other DNA sequences in the same sample also yield this CDR3. The chain recombines TRBV27 with TRBJ1-1; D perhaps matches TRBD1 (5 bases). This CDR3 has 13 residues. Germline-derived CDR1 and CDR2 are MNHEY and SMNVEV (reference sequence). Deletions cut 3 bases from V and 3 bases from J, with 8 bases between. CDR3 protein: CASSFQGHTEAFF. The DNA of the CDR3 is TGTGCCAGCAGTTTTCAGGGTCACACTGAAGCTTTCTTT.

This clone appeared a few times. This rearrangement joins TRBV7-9 to TRBJ2-3; TRBD2 aligns across 8 bases. The CDR3 extends over 15 amino acids. With V trimmed by 3 bases and J by 6 bases, 8 bases remained unmatched. CDR1 is SEHNR, CDR2 FQNEAQ, per germline (reference sequence). In DNA form, the CDR3 reads TGTGCCAGCAGCTTGGGAGCGGGAGTGGCGGATACGCAGTATTTT. Translated, it gives CASSLGAGVADTQYF.

The CDR3, as DNA: TGTGCCAGCAGCTTAGCATCGACAGGGCTTTCTGGCTACACCTTC. Translation: CASSLASTGLSGYTF. The chain recombines TRBV7-8 with TRBJ1-2, with 7 bases that match TRBD1. V lost 0 bases and J lost 7; bases outside the gene matches: 8. This CDR3 is built from 15 residues. Germline V gives CDR1 SGHVS, CDR2 FQNEAQ.

V usage is TRBV28 and J usage is TRBJ2-1, with TRBD1 matching 7 bases. Germline lookup yields CDR1 MDHEN and CDR2 SYDVKM. The V and J ends lost 6 bases and 0 bases, in that order; junction bases with no gene match: 11. The CDR3 runs to 17 residues. The CDR3 loop is CASRLGLGQRSYNEQFF. Written as DNA, the CDR3 is TGTGCCAGCAGACTCGGACTGGGACAGCGCTCCTACAATGAGCAGTTCTTC.

The chain recombines TRBV18 with TRBJ2-7; 12 bases line up with TRBD2. In germline, CDR1 is KGHSH, CDR2 LQKENI. The CDR3 is 15 residues long. J was trimmed by 6 bases and V by 0 bases; bases with no gene match: 3. The CDR3 spells CASSPPLAGGGEQYF. CDR3 coding DNA: TGTGCCAGCTCACCACCTCTAGCGGGAGGGGGCGAGCAGTACTTC.